This T cell receptor beta chain was obtained from a study of PD-L1 blockade in urothelial cancer. Study as a whole: Patients started atezolizumab in the mid-2010s, 1,200 mg intravenously every 3 weeks. From 0 to 3 prior chemotherapy regimens had been given to the patients.

The germline gives CDR1 KGHSH, CDR2 LQKENI. V was shortened by 1 base and J by 6 bases, with 13 bases between the two germline ends. The CDR3 has 15 residues. Sequencing used immunoSEQ multiplex PCR; TCRdb keeps in-frame clones, though not all of them. The sample has about 52,000 clones; around 75% are singletons. This clone showed up just a few times. Indicated time point: pretreatment peripheral blood. The number of samples from each patient was between 1 and 8, taken pretreatment and on-treatment. The TCR sequence derives from a man aged 65 to 79 with urothelial cancer. The gene calls are TRBV18 and TRBJ1-3; maybe TRBD1 (6 bases). The sample in question was PBMCs, obtained around atezolizumab (anti-PD-L1) treatment. Here the CDR3 reads CASSPQAGAANTIYF. CDR3 nucleotides: TGTGCCAGCTCACCACAAGCGGGGGCTGCAAACACCATATATTTT.